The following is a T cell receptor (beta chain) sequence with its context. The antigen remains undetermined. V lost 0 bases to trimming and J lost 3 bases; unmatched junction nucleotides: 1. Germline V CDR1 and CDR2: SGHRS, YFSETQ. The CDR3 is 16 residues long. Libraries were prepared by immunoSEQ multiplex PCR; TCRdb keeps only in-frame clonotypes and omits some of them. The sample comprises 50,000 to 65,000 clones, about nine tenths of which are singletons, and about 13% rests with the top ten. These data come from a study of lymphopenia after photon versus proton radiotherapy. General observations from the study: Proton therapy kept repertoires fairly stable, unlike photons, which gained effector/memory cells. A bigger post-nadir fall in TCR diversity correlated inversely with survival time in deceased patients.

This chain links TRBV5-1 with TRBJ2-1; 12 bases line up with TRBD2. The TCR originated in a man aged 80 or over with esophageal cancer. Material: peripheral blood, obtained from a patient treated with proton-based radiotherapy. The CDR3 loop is CASSLELAGGYNEQFF. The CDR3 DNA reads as TGCGCCAGCAGCTTGGAACTAGCGGGAGGCTACAATGAGCAGTTCTTC.